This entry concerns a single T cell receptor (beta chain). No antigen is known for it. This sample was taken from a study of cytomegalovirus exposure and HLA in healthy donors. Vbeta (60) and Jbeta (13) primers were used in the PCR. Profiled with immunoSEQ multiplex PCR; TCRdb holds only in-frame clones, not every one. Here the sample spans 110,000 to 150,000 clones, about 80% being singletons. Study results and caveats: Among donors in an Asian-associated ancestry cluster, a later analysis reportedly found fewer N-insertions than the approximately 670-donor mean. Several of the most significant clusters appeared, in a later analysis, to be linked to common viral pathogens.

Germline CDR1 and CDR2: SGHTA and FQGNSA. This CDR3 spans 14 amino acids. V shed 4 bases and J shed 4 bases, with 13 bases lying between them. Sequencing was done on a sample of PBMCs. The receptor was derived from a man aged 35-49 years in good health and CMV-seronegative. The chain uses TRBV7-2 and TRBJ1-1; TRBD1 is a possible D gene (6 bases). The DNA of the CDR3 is TGTGCCAGCAGCTACAGGGTAGGTAGCACTGAAGCTTTCTTT. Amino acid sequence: CASSYRVGSTEAFF.